This T cell receptor (beta chain) was recorded in a study of human CD8 memory T cell subsets. The study, taken as a whole, reports: Chao1 estimates hinted that stem-like memory T cells outstripped precursor exhausted T cells in diversity. In the comparison of repertoires, stem-like memory and precursor exhausted T cells overlapped only minimally.

Among CD8+ T cells, TPEX were CCR7+ PD-1+ TIGIT+ early memory cells with exhausted-like traits. CD8+ T cells were isolated by negative magnetic selection. This CDR3 comprises 15 residues. About this clonotype: Antigen unknown.

UMI-labeled 5' RACE produced the TCR beta libraries. Using the 5' RACE reads, TCRdb records one entry per CDR3 protein without DNA. Recorded here are some 10,000 distinct CDR3 sequences; the top ten clones represent 20%. This TCR was recovered from a human donor in good health. The genes are TRBV12-3 or TRBV12-4 and TRBJ2-2. The material sequenced was CD8+ T cells from PBMCs. The CDR3 loop is CASSLRVPGTGELFF.